The 17 T cell receptor beta chains in this list originate from one sample, sequenced in a study of chemoradiotherapy in HPV16-positive cancers. The protocol was immunoSEQ multiplex PCR, while the TCRdb copy is restricted to in-frame clones and leaves out a portion. The sample has 9,500 to 15,000 clones; over 60% are singletons. Sampling was conducted from a patient who underwent chemoradiotherapy. These receptors all come from a human donor with HPV-associated anogenital cancer.

In this sample, this clone turned up once. The rearrangement joins TRBV7-2 to TRBJ2-2; D gene unclear. Trimming stripped 2 bases from V and 2 bases from J, with 9 bases between. The CDR3 has 15 residues. Looked up from germline, CDR1 is SGHTA and CDR2 is FQGNSA. As DNA, the CDR3 is TGTGCCAGCAGCTTAAATACGGCAAACACCGGGGAGCTGTTTTTT. This encodes CASSLNTANTGELFF.

V is TRBV19 and J is TRBJ1-2, with 7 bases aligning to TRBD1. Germline CDR1 and CDR2: LNHDA and SQIVND (reference sequence). Trimming took 9 bases from V and 5 from J; bases not matched to a gene: 12. The CDR3 length is 14 residues. CDR3 region: CASSRDRAGYGYTF. In nucleotides, the CDR3 is TGTGCCAGCAGCCGTGACAGGGCAGGGTATGGCTACACCTTC. Based on the CDR3 plus reference TRBV19 and TRBJ1-2, the full variable domain is DGGITQSPKYLFRKEGQNVTLSCEQNLNHDAMYWYRQDPGQGLRLIYYSQIVNDFQKGDIAEGYSVSREKKESFPLTVTSAQKNPTAFYLCASSRDRAGYGYTFGSGTRLTVV.

This chain uses TRBV7-9 with TRBJ2-5; the D gene is possibly TRBD2 (6 bases). The CDR3 length is 14 residues. Deletions cut 0 bases from V and 5 bases from J, with 10 bases between. Germline assignment: CDR1 SEHNR and CDR2 FQNEAQ (reference sequence). DNA for the CDR3: TGTGCCAGCAGCTTAGCCGGGGGACGGGAGACCCAGTACTTC. It is translated as CASSLAGGRETQYF.

The chain couples TRBV30 to TRBJ1-2; possible D gene TRBD1, 5 bases. The CDR3 covers 16 residues. V gave up 2 bases and J gave up 0 bases, with 16 bases separating them. Germline V gene lookup returns CDR1 GTSNPN and CDR2 SVGIG (reference sequence). This chain's CDR3 is CAWSLIPGLPNYGYTF. The DNA of the CDR3 is TGTGCCTGGAGTCTTATTCCGGGACTTCCTAACTATGGCTACACCTTC. Combining the CDR3 with reference TRBV30 and TRBJ1-2 gives the whole variable domain SQTIHQWPATLVQPVGSPLSLECTVEGTSNPNLYWYRQAAGRGLQLLFYSVGIGQISSEVPQNLSASRPQDRQFILSSKKLLLSDSGFYLCAWSLIPGLPNYGYTFGSGTRLTVV.

This clone was counted a single time. This chain links TRBV10-3 with TRBJ2-5; D might be TRBD2 (6 bases). The ends were cut back, 10 bases at V and 3 bases at J, with 18 bases in the middle. The length of the CDR3 is 14 residues. CDR1 is ENHRY and CDR2 is SYGVKD in the germline V gene. The CDR3 DNA sequence: TGTGCCACCCGATTGGGGGGAGGTGAAGAGACCCAGTACTTC. It yields the protein CATRLGGGEETQYF.

Only a few counts were recorded for this clone. The V call is TRBV7-8, the J call TRBJ2-1; 7 bases match TRBD2. V shed 1 base and J 3 bases; nucleotides not matched to a gene: 0. CDR1 SGHVS and CDR2 FQNEAQ come from the germline V gene. CDR3 length: 14 amino acids. Written as DNA, the CDR3 is TGTGCCAGCAGCTTAGGGGACTACTACAATGAGCAGTTCTTC. It translates to CASSLGDYYNEQFF.

The CDR3 here is CASSPGRTPSSSSTDTQYF. The CDR3 nucleotides read TGTGCCAGCTCACCCGGCAGGACACCTAGTTCATCCAGCACAGATACGCAGTATTTT. The chain couples TRBV18 to TRBJ2-3, with a possible D match to TRBD1 (5 bases). The CDR3 is 19 amino acids. The V gene lost 3 bases and the J gene lost 0 bases, with 22 bases spanning the gap. Per the germline V gene, CDR1 is KGHSH and CDR2 is LQKENI.

This clone has a single count. This chain links TRBV9 with TRBJ2-3; a possible D gene is TRBD1 (6 bases). The CDR3 has 15 amino acids. V lost 3 bases to trimming and J lost 6 bases, with 17 bases between them. CDR1 and CDR2 from the germline V gene are SGDLS and YYNGEE. CDR3 residues: CASSETGGRGDTQYF. CDR3 DNA: TGTGCCAGCAGCGAGACAGGCGGGCGAGGGGATACGCAGTATTTT.

This chain joins TRBV7-9 and TRBJ2-1, with a possible D match to TRBD2 (5 bases). Trimming shortened V by 5 bases and J by 8 bases, and 19 bases separated the two germline ends. From germline, CDR1 is SEHNR and CDR2 FQNEAQ (reference sequence). There are 15 residues in the CDR3. This CDR3 reads CASSRGDIWWDEQFF. In nucleotides, the CDR3 is TGTGCCAGCAGCCGGGGAGATATCTGGTGGGATGAGCAGTTCTTC. Variable domain in full (rest from reference TRBV7-9 and TRBJ2-1): DTGVSQNPRHKITKRGQNVTFRCDPISEHNRLYWYRQTLGQGPEFLTYFQNEAQLEKSRLLSDRFSAERPKGSFSTLEIQRTEQGDSAMYLCASSRGDIWWDEQFFGPGTRLTVL.

The chain employs TRBV5-5 and TRBJ2-3; no reliable D call. This CDR3 is built from 15 residues. V was pared by 0 bases and J by 2 bases, with 10 bases between. Germline CDR1 reads SGHKS; CDR2 reads YYEKEE (reference sequence). The CDR3 DNA sequence: TGTGCCAGCAGCTTGGACTTCTCTACCACAGATACGCAGTATTTT. It yields the protein CASSLDFSTTDTQYF.

The count of this clone is one. The chain combines TRBV5-6 with TRBJ2-1; no definite D call. This CDR3 has 13 amino acids. With 3 bases removed from V and 8 bases from J, the gap between germline ends came to 12 bases. Per germline, CDR1 SGHDT and CDR2 YYEEEE. DNA for the CDR3: TGTGCCAGCAGCTCCCGGCCTGCGGATGAGCAGTTCTTC. It encodes CASSSRPADEQFF.

The CDR3 reads CAHHRGPSSGNTIYF. The CDR3 DNA is TGTGCTCATCACCGAGGGCCAAGCTCTGGAAACACCATATATTTT. J is TRBJ1-3 and V is TRBV7-9; D gene ambiguous. CDR3 length: 15 residues. The germline gives CDR1 SEHNR, CDR2 FQNEAQ (reference sequence).

V and J are TRBV19 and TRBJ2-2, with 7 nucleotides matching TRBD1. There are 15 residues in the CDR3. The V and J ends lost 6 bases and 2 bases, in that order; junction bases with no gene match: 6. Germline-derived CDR1 and CDR2 are LNHDA and SQIVND (reference sequence). CDR3 sequence (DNA): TGTGCCAGTAGAATACAGGGGCGAAACACCGGGGAGCTGTTTTTT. Amino acid sequence: CASRIQGRNTGELFF.

The chain recombines TRBV11-2 with TRBJ2-1; a possible D gene is TRBD2 (6 bases). Deletions cut 5 bases from V and 7 bases from J, with 18 bases between. The CDR3 length is 15 residues. Germline V gene sequence: CDR1 SGHAT, CDR2 FQNNGV. The CDR3 sequence is CASSLGSGEMNEQFF. CDR3 sequence (DNA): TGTGCCAGCAGCCTCGGGTCGGGAGAGATGAATGAGCAGTTCTTC.

The chain employs TRBV11-2 and TRBJ1-5, with D possibly TRBD1 on 5 matching bases. From germline, CDR1 is SGHAT and CDR2 FQNNGV. This CDR3 is built from 15 residues. Trimming stripped 0 bases from V and 6 bases from J, with 12 bases between. The CDR3 reads CASSLEGQGVQPQHF. CDR3 DNA sequence: TGTGCCAGCAGCTTAGAAGGGCAGGGCGTTCAGCCCCAGCATTTT.

CDR3 amino acids: CASSPSGTNTEAFF. DNA of the CDR3: TGTGCCAGCAGCCCCTCGGGCACGAACACTGAAGCTTTCTTT. This chain uses TRBV7-2 with TRBJ1-1; no reliable D call. V dropped 5 bases and J dropped 1 base, with 11 bases sitting between them. The CDR3 sequence is 14 residues long. Germline loops: CDR1 SGHTA, CDR2 FQGNSA.

The chain has TRBV18 and TRBJ1-4; 8 bases are shared with TRBD1. This CDR3 spans 14 amino acids. V was clipped by 2 bases and J by 7 bases; unmatched bases: 3. The germline V gene has CDR1 KGHSH and CDR2 LQKENI. CDR3 sequence reads: CASSPGTGSEKLFF. CDR3 DNA sequence: TGTGCCAGCTCACCAGGGACAGGAAGTGAAAAACTGTTTTTT. The full variable domain, its missing parts supplied by reference TRBV18 and TRBJ1-4, is NAGVMQNPRHLVRRRGQEARLRCSPMKGHSHVYWYRQLPEEGLKFMVYLQKENIIDESGMPKERFSAEFPKEGPSILRIQQVVRGDSAAYFCASSPGTGSEKLFFGSGTQLSVL.